A selection of T cell receptor beta chains follows, all from one sample in a study of blood T cell repertoires in COVID-19. Repertoires were generated with immunoSEQ multiplex PCR, while TCRdb's copy carries only in-frame clones and drops some. The profile shows 130,000 or so clones, around 84% of them singletons. Source material: peripheral blood. These receptors originate from a woman aged 80 or older with acute or convalescent COVID-19. The CDR3 runs from the conserved cysteine through the conserved F or W. A D gene is named only where the DNA matches it firmly. Not every row has a clone size; where given, it reads once, few, many or a size class.

TRBJ2-7	TRBV7-2	-	once	CASSHGPYEQYF	TGTGCCAGCAGCCATGGCCCCTACGAGCAGTACTTC
TRBJ2-7	TRBV13	-	-	CASSLGRGRPREQYF	TGTGCCAGCAGCTTAGGAAGGGGCCGTCCACGCGAGCAGTACTTC
TRBJ2-3	TRBV11-2	TRBD2	-	CASSFSGGVETDTQYF	TGTGCCAGCAGCTTTAGCGGGGGGGTTGAAACAGATACGCAGTATTTT
TRBJ2-1	TRBV18	TRBD2	-	CASSQGLTDNEQFF	TGTGCCAGCTCACAGGGACTAACAGACAATGAGCAGTTCTTC
TRBJ2-3	TRBV7-2	TRBD2	once	CASSLQHGGGPTDTQYF	TGTGCCAGCAGCTTGCAGCACGGGGGGGGCCCCACAGATACGCAGTATTTT
TRBJ1-1	TRBV27	-	-	CASSFGTRNTEAFF	TGTGCCAGCAGTTTTGGGACAAGGAACACTGAAGCTTTCTTT
TRBJ1-4	TRBV24-1	-	-	CATSDERGEEKLFF	TGTGCCACCAGTGATGAGCGGGGGGAGGAAAAACTGTTTTTT
TRBJ2-2	TRBV19	TRBD1	-	CASSMGTGVTGELFF	TGTGCCAGTAGTATGGGGACAGGGGTTACCGGGGAGCTGTTTTTT
TRBJ1-1	TRBV9	-	-	CASSDRQVPPVGFITEAFF	TGTGCCAGCAGTGACCGACAGGTCCCCCCAGTGGGCTTTATTACTGAAGCTTTCTTT
TRBJ2-7	TRBV6-5	-	-	CATSTSYEQYF	TGTGCCACCAGCACTTCCTACGAGCAGTACTTC
TRBJ2-7	TRBV27	-	-	CASSKPPSYEQYF	TGTGCCAGCAGTAAGCCCCCCTCCTACGAGCAGTACTTC
TRBJ2-5	TRBV9	TRBD1	-	CASSERTGSRETQYF	TGTGCCAGCAGCGAAAGGACAGGGTCTCGGGAGACCCAGTACTTC
TRBJ1-2	TRBV12-3/TRBV12-4	-	-	CASSFSGGGYTF	TGTGCCAGCAGTTTCTCTGGGGGCGGCTACACCTTC
TRBJ2-1	TRBV4-2	TRBD2	-	CASSQESSGRGDEQFF	TGTGCCAGCAGCCAAGAGAGTAGCGGGAGGGGCGATGAGCAGTTCTTC
TRBJ1-1	TRBV6-5	TRBD1	-	CASSYSNRGGTEAFF	TGTGCCAGCAGTTACTCGAACAGGGGGGGCACTGAAGCTTTCTTT
TRBJ1-3	TRBV6-6	TRBD1	-	CASSYSIRGPGNTIYF	TGTGCCAGCAGTTACTCGATCAGGGGGCCTGGAAACACCATATATTTT
TRBJ2-1	TRBV27	TRBD2	-	CASSFGGEGNEQFF	TGTGCCAGCAGTTTTGGAGGGGAGGGCAATGAGCAGTTCTTC
TRBJ1-1	TRBV6-6	TRBD1	-	CASSYQNDPGGAFF	TGTGCCAGCAGTTACCAAAACGACCCAGGGGGAGCTTTCTTT
TRBJ1-1	TRBV10-1	-	-	CASTREMNTEAFF	TGCGCCAGCACGAGGGAAATGAACACTGAAGCTTTCTTT
TRBJ2-3	TRBV7-2	TRBD1	-	CASSSQGVPDTQYF	TGTGCCAGCAGCTCCCAGGGGGTACCAGATACGCAGTATTTT
TRBJ1-2	TRBV4-1	TRBD1	-	CASSQDRDRGQGYTF	TGCGCCAGCAGCCAAGACCGGGACAGGGGACAGGGCTACACCTTC
TRBJ2-7	TRBV7-9	-	once	CASSPRRDGYEQYF	TGTGCCAGCAGCCCGAGGCGGGACGGCTACGAGCAGTACTTC
TRBJ2-4	TRBV18	-	-	CASSRTDRLAKNIQYF	TGTGCCAGCTCACGTACCGACAGGCTAGCCAAAAACATTCAGTACTTC
TRBJ1-6	TRBV5-1	TRBD1	-	CASSLGQGGNSPLHF	TGCGCCAGCAGCTTGGGACAGGGTGGGAATTCACCCCTCCACTTT
TRBJ1-4	TRBV28	TRBD1	-	CASSGGNLNEKLFF	TGTGCCAGCTCAGGGGGAAACCTTAATGAAAAACTGTTTTTT
TRBJ1-2	TRBV19	-	-	CASSIVGQGHYGYTF	TGTGCCAGTAGTATAGTGGGCCAGGGGCACTATGGCTACACCTTC
TRBJ1-1	TRBV7-2	-	-	CASSLGGDTEAFF	TGTGCCAGCAGCTTAGGGGGGGACACTGAAGCTTTCTTT
TRBJ1-2	TRBV6-2/TRBV6-3	-	-	CASSSSARTGYTF	TGTGCCAGCAGTTCTAGTGCTCGCACTGGCTACACCTTC
TRBJ1-5	TRBV3-1/TRBV3-2	-	-	CASSLTPTGGFPQHF	TGTGCCAGCAGCCTAACACCGACAGGAGGTTTCCCCCAGCATTTT